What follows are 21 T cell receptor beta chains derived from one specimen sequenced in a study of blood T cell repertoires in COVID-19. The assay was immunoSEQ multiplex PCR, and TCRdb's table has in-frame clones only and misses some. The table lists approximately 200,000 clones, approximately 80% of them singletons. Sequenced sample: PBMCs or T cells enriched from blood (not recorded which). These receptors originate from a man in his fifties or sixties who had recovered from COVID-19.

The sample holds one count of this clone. Here the CDR3 reads CSVGAPPEAFF. The CDR3 region has the DNA TGCAGCGTTGGGGCTCCTCCTGAAGCTTTCTTT. The chain couples TRBV29-1 to TRBJ1-1; D not resolved. Germline CDR1 and CDR2: SQVTM and ANQGSEA. This CDR3 is built from 11 residues. V was pared by 4 bases and J by 6 bases, with 9 bases between. The full variable domain, completed using reference TRBV29-1 and TRBJ1-1, is SAVISQKPSRDICQRGTSLTIQCQVDSQVTMMFWYRQQPGQSLTLIATANQGSEATYESGFVIDKFPISRPNLTFSTLTVSNMSPEDSSIYLCSVGAPPEAFFGQGTRLTVV.

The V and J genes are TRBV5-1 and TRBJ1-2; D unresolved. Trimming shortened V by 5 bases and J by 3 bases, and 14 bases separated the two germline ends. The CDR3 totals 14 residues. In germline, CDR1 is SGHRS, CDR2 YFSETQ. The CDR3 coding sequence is TGCGCCAGCAGTCAAACTAGCCCCGACTATGGCTACACCTTC. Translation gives CASSQTSPDYGYTF.

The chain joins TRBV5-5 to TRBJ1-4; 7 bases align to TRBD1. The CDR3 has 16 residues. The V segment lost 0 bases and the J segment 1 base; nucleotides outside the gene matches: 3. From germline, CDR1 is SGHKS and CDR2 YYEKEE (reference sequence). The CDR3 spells CASSLGQGLTNEKLFF. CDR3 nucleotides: TGTGCCAGCAGCTTGGGACAGGGTTTAACTAATGAAAAACTGTTTTTT. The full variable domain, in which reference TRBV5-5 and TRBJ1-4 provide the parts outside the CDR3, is DAGVTQSPTHLIKTRGQQVTLRCSPISGHKSVSWYQQVLGQGPQFIFQYYEKEERGRGNFPDRFSARQFPNYSSELNVNALLLGDSALYLCASSLGQGLTNEKLFFGSGTQLSVL.

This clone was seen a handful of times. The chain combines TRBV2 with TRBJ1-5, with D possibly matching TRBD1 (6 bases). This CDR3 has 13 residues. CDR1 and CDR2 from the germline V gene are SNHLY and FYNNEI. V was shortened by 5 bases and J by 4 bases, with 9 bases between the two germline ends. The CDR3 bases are TGTGCCAGCAGTCTACAGGGAAATCAGCCCCAGCATTTT. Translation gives CASSLQGNQPQHF. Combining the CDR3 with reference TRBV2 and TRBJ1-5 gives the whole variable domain EPEVTQTPSHQVTQMGQEVILRCVPISNHLYFYWYRQILGQKVEFLVSFYNNEISEKSEIFDDQFSVERPDGSNFTLKIRSTKLEDSAMYFCASSLQGNQPQHFGDGTRLSIL.

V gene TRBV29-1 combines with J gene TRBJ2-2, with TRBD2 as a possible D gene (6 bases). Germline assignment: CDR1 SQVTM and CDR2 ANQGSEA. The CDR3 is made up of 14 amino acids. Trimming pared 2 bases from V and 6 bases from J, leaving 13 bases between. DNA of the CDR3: TGCAGCGTTGAACTTCCCGGGGGACCCGGGGAGCTGTTTTTT. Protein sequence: CSVELPGGPGELFF.

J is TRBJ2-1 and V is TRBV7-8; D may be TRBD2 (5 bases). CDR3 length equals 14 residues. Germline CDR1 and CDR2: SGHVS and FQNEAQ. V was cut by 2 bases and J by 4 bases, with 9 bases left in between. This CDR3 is CASSLLAYYNEQFF. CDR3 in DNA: TGTGCCAGCAGCTTACTAGCCTATTACAATGAGCAGTTCTTC.

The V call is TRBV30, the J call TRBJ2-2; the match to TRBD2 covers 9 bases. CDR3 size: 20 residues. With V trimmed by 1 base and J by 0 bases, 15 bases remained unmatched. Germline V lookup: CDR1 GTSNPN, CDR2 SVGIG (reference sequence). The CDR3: CAWSGGLSGGPASNTGELFF. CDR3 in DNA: TGTGCCTGGAGTGGCGGTCTTAGCGGGGGCCCCGCCTCGAACACCGGGGAGCTGTTTTTT.

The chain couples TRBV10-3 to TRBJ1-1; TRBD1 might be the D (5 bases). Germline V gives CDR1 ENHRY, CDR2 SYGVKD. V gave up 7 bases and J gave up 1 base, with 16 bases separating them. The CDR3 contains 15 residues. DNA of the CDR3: TGTGCCATCAATAAATTCGGGGGTTCGAACACTGAAGCTTTCTTT. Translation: CAINKFGGSNTEAFF.

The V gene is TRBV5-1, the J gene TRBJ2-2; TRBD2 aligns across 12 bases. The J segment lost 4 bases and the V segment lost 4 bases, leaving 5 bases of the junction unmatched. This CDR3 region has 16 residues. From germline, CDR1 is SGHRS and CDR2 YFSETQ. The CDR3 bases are TGCGCCAGCAGCCCGCAGACTAGCGGGGGCACCGGGGAGCTGTTTTTT. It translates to CASSPQTSGGTGELFF.

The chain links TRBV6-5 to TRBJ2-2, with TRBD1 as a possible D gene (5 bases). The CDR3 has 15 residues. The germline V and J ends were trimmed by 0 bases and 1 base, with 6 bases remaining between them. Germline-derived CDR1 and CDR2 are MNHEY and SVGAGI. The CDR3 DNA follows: TGTGCCAGCAGTTACTCAGACAGGAACACCGGGGAGCTGTTTTTT. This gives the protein CASSYSDRNTGELFF.

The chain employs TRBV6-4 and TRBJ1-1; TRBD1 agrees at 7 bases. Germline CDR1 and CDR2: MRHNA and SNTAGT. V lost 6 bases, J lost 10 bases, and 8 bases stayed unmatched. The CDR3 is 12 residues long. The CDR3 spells CASRRQGVRAFF. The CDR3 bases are TGTGCCAGCAGGCGACAGGGAGTGAGAGCTTTCTTT.

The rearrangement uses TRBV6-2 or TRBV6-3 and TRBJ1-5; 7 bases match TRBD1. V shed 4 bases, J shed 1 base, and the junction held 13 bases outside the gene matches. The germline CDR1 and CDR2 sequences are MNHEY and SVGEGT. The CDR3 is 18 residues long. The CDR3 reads CASSSHHLDRASNQPQHF. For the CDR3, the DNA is TGTGCCAGCAGTTCCCACCATCTCGACAGGGCGAGCAATCAGCCCCAGCATTTT.

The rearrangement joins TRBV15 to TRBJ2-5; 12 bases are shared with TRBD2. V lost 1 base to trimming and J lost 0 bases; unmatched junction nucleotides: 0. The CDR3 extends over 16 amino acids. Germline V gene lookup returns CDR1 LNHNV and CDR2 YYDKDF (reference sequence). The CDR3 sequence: CATSRGLAGDQETQYF. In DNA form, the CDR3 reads TGTGCCACCAGCAGAGGACTAGCGGGAGACCAAGAGACCCAGTACTTC. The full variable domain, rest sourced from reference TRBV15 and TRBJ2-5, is DAMVIQNPRYQVTQFGKPVTLSCSQTLNHNVMYWYQQKSSQAPKLLFHYYDKDFNNEADTPDNFQSRRPNTSFCFLDIRSPGLGDTAMYLCATSRGLAGDQETQYFGPGTRLLVL.

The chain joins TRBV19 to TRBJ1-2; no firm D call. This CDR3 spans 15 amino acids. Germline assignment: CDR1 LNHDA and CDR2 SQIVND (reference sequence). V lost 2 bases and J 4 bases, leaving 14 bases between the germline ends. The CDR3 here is CASSISSRSLYGYTF. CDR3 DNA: TGTGCCAGTAGTATATCCAGTAGGAGCCTCTATGGCTACACCTTC.

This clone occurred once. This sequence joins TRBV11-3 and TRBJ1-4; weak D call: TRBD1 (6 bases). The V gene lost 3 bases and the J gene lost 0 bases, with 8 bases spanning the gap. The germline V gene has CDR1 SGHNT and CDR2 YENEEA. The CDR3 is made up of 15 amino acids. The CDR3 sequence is CASSLGAATNEKLFF. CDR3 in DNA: TGTGCCAGCAGCTTGGGGGCAGCAACTAATGAAAAACTGTTTTTT.

DNA of the CDR3: TGTGCCAGCAGTCAAGGGACACCGAAACCCTCTGGAAACACCATATATTTT. Translating gives CASSQGTPKPSGNTIYF. The rearrangement links TRBV28 to TRBJ1-3; possible D gene TRBD1, 6 bases. The V end lost 5 bases, the J end lost 0 bases, and 17 bases lay between the germline ends. This CDR3 region has 17 residues. Germline V gene sequence: CDR1 MDHEN, CDR2 SYDVKM.

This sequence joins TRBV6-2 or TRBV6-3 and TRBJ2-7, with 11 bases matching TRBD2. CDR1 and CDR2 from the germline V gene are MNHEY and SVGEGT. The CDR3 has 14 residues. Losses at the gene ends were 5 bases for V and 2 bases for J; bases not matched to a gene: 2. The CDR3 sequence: CASSRTSGPYEQYF. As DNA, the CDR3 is TGTGCCAGCAGTAGGACTAGCGGGCCCTACGAGCAGTACTTC.

The CDR3 reads CASSPGRGRGGNQPQHF. In DNA form, the CDR3 reads TGTGCCAGCAGCCCCGGACGGGGAAGAGGAGGCAATCAGCCCCAGCATTTT. The J gene is TRBJ1-5, the V gene TRBV5-6; no definite D call. This CDR3 is built from 17 residues. Trimming pared 4 bases from V and 2 bases from J, leaving 19 bases between. The germline V gene has CDR1 SGHDT and CDR2 YYEEEE.

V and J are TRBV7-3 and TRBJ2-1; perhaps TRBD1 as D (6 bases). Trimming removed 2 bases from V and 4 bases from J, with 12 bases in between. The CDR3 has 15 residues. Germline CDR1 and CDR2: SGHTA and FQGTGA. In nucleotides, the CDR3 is TGTGCCAGCAGCTTACAGGGGACACAGTACAATGAGCAGTTCTTC. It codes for CASSLQGTQYNEQFF.

In nucleotides, the CDR3 is TGTGCCAGCAGCCGTAGACAGTACCTCCGTTCACCCCTCCACTTT. Translating it yields CASSRRQYLRSPLHF. This chain connects TRBV6-5 to TRBJ1-6, with a weak D call TRBD1 (5 bases). The germline V gene encodes CDR1 MNHEY and CDR2 SVGAGI. The CDR3 contains 15 residues. The V and J ends lost 6 bases and 9 bases respectively, with 18 bases between them.

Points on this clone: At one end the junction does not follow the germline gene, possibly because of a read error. The CDR3 spells CASSSTGELTGAFF. The CDR3 DNA reads as TGTGCCAGCAGCTCGACAGGGGAGCTGACTGGAGCTTTCTTT. The chain couples TRBV7-2 to TRBJ1-1; 8 nucleotides agree with TRBD1. CDR1 and CDR2 (germline): SGHTA, FQGNSA. The CDR3 has 14 amino acids. Looking up the rest from reference TRBV7-2 and TRBJ1-1 gives the full variable domain: GAGVSQSPSNKVTEKGKDVELRCDPISGHTALYWYRQSLGQGLEFLIYFQGNSAPDKSGLPSDRFSAERTGGSVSTLTIQRTQQEDSAVYLCASSSTGELTGAFFGQGTRLTVV.